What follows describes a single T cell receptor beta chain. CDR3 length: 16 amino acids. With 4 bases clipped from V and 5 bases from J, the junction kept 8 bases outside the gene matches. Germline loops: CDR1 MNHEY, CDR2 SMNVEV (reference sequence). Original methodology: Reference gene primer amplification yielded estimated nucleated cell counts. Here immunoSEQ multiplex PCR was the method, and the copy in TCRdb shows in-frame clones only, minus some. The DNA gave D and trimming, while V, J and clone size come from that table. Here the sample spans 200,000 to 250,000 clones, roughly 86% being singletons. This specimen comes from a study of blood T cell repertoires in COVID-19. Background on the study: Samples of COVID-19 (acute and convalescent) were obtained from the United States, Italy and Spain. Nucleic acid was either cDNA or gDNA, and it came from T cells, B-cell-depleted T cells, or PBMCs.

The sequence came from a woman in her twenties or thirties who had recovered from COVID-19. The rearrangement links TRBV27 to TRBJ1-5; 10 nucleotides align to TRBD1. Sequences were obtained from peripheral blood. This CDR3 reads CASSSRGQGQDQPQHF. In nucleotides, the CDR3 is TGTGCCAGCAGTTCAAGGGGACAGGGGCAGGATCAGCCCCAGCATTTT.